These 23 T cell receptor beta chains were all obtained from the same sample, sequenced in a study of blood T cell repertoires in COVID-19. Using immunoSEQ multiplex PCR, the repertoire was profiled, and TCRdb retains in-frame clones only, with some absent. The sample comprises approximately 150,000 clones, around 91% of which are singletons, and less than 4% rests with the top ten. Sequenced sample: peripheral blood. These receptor sequences come from a woman aged 55-70 years with active COVID-19.

This chain connects TRBV6-5 to TRBJ1-2; 7 bases align to TRBD1. Looked up from germline, CDR1 is MNHEY and CDR2 is SVGAGI. There are 15 residues in the CDR3. V lost 6 bases to trimming and J lost 0 bases; unmatched junction nucleotides: 7. In DNA form, the CDR3 reads TGTGCCAGCAGACCACAGGGGAGAGCTAACTATGGCTACACCTTC. It yields the protein CASRPQGRANYGYTF.

The chain links TRBV18 to TRBJ2-1, with TRBD1 matching 8 bases. This CDR3 has 17 residues. Germline CDR1 reads KGHSH; CDR2 reads LQKENI. Trimming removed 4 bases from V and 3 bases from J; junction bases left unmatched: 11. The chain's CDR3 is CASSRTGTGNVYNEQFF. CDR3 nucleotide sequence: TGTGCCAGCTCACGCACCGGGACAGGAAACGTCTACAATGAGCAGTTCTTC.

V gene TRBV28 combines with J gene TRBJ1-5; perhaps TRBD1 as D (5 bases). CDR3 length equals 14 residues. CDR1 and CDR2 from the germline V gene are MDHEN and SYDVKM. Trimming shortened V by 6 bases and J by 7 bases, and 16 bases separated the two germline ends. This CDR3 reads CASSLYQGIQPQHF. The CDR3 DNA is TGTGCCAGCAGCCTATATCAGGGTATCCAGCCCCAGCATTTT.

The rearrangement links TRBV9 to TRBJ2-2; 8 bases fit TRBD1. Germline CDR1 is SGDLS and CDR2 is YYNGEE. The CDR3 totals 15 residues. J was trimmed by 0 bases and V by 4 bases; bases with no gene match: 2. The CDR3 region is CASSRQGPNTGELFF. Written as DNA, the CDR3 is TGTGCCAGCAGCCGACAGGGGCCGAACACCGGGGAGCTGTTTTTT.

The chain carries TRBV10-2 and TRBJ1-5, with a weak D call TRBD1 (5 bases). CDR3 length: 17 amino acids. The V and J ends lost 4 bases and 4 bases respectively, with 20 bases between them. CDR1 is WSHSY, CDR2 SAAADI, per germline. The CDR3 loop reads CASSALRGTTENQPQHF. The CDR3 region has the DNA TGCGCCAGCAGTGCCCTGCGGGGGACGACCGAAAATCAGCCCCAGCATTTT.

This clone occurred a few times. The chain combines TRBV19 with TRBJ1-5; 8 bases are a match to TRBD1. After removal of 3 bases from V and 4 bases from J, the junction contained 5 bases not matched to a gene. From germline, CDR1 is LNHDA and CDR2 SQIVND (reference sequence). The CDR3 consists of 15 residues. Here the CDR3 DNA reads TGTGCCAGTAGTATGGACAGGGCTTGGAATCAGCCCCAGCATTTT. Translating it yields CASSMDRAWNQPQHF.

The J gene is TRBJ1-1, the V gene TRBV3-1 (or the pseudogene TRBV3-2); possibly TRBD1 for D (6 bases). There are 12 residues in the CDR3. With 1 base removed from V and 13 bases from J, the gap between germline ends came to 13 bases. Germline V gene data show CDR1 as LGHDT and CDR2 as YNNKEL (reference sequence). The CDR3 reads CASSQVWGRHFF. The CDR3 DNA is TGTGCCAGCAGCCAAGTCTGGGGGCGGCATTTCTTT.

This clone showed up just once. This rearrangement joins TRBV18 to TRBJ2-4; perhaps TRBD2 as D (6 bases). Trimming shortened V by 8 bases and J by 0 bases, and 26 bases separated the two germline ends. CDR1 and CDR2 (germline): KGHSH, LQKENI. This CDR3 spans 19 amino acids. The CDR3 protein is CASLIPSRAEGPAKNIQYF. The CDR3 DNA reads TGTGCCAGCCTCATCCCGTCCAGGGCGGAGGGTCCAGCCAAAAACATTCAGTACTTC.

This chain uses TRBV6-5 with TRBJ2-7; TRBD1 aligns across 7 bases. The CDR3 has 15 residues. With 6 bases clipped from V and 4 bases from J, the junction kept 12 bases outside the gene matches. Germline V gene sequence: CDR1 MNHEY, CDR2 SVGAGI. Here the CDR3 reads CASRSNTGAAYEQYF. The CDR3 coding sequence is TGTGCCAGCAGGTCAAATACAGGGGCCGCGTACGAGCAGTACTTC.

The chain couples TRBV5-5 to TRBJ2-5; D may be TRBD2 (7 bases). CDR1 SGHKS and CDR2 YYEKEE come from the germline V gene (reference sequence). V shed 4 bases and J shed 7 bases, with 20 bases lying between them. This CDR3 is built from 15 residues. CDR3 protein: CASSLGLGGRSTQYF. The DNA of the CDR3 is TGTGCCAGCAGCCTAGGACTAGGGGGAAGATCGACCCAGTACTTC.

V is TRBV3-1 (or the pseudogene TRBV3-2) and J is TRBJ2-2; the match to TRBD1 covers 11 bases. The CDR3 length is 17 residues. Germline CDR1 reads LGHDT; CDR2 reads YNNKEL (reference sequence). Trimming removed 2 bases from V and 4 bases from J; junction bases left unmatched: 6. CDR3 amino acids: CASSQYRDRGSTGELFF. DNA for the CDR3: TGTGCCAGCAGCCAATACCGGGACAGGGGGAGCACCGGGGAGCTGTTTTTT.

V and J are TRBV19 and TRBJ2-3; 8 bases line up with TRBD1. The junction had 5 bases not matched to a gene; V was cut back by 8 bases and J by 1 base. CDR1 is LNHDA, CDR2 SQIVND, per germline (reference sequence). The CDR3 loop spans 14 amino acids. DNA for the CDR3: TGTGCCAGTGCTGTGACAGGGGGCACAGATACGCAGTATTTT. Translated: CASAVTGGTDTQYF.

CDR3 in DNA: TGTGCCAGCAGCTTAGAAGTTGGACTAGCCCTAAATGAGCAGTTCTTC. As protein: CASSLEVGLALNEQFF. J is TRBJ2-1 and V is TRBV11-1; 8 positions match TRBD2. From germline, CDR1 is SGHAT and CDR2 FQDESV (reference sequence). This CDR3 contains 16 residues. Trimming removed 1 base from V and 7 bases from J; junction bases left unmatched: 9.

This chain uses TRBV12-2 with TRBJ2-4; the D call of TRBD2 is as the table states it, not checked on the DNA. TRBV12-2 is a documented pseudogene. The CDR3 is 14 residues long. CDR3 in DNA: TGTGCAAGTCGACTGTGGAGAGCCAAAAACATTCAGTACTTC. This sequence encodes CASRLWRAKNIQYF.

J is TRBJ2-6 and V is TRBV6-1; 8 nucleotides line up with TRBD1. Germline assignment: CDR1 MNHNS and CDR2 SASEGT. V lost 1 base and J lost 8; bases outside the gene matches: 4. The CDR3 runs 15 residues. In DNA form, the CDR3 reads TGTGCCAGCAGTGAAGGGGACAGGACAACCAACGTCCTGACTTTC. Translation: CASSEGDRTTNVLTF.

This sequence joins TRBV10-3 and TRBJ2-5; D uncertain. The length of the CDR3 is 14 residues. The V gene's germline CDR1 is ENHRY and CDR2 SYGVKD. Trimming removed 6 bases at V and 1 base at J, with 12 bases between. The CDR3 region is CAISPSLPQETQYF. The CDR3 bases are TGTGCCATCAGCCCTTCCCTTCCCCAAGAGACCCAGTACTTC.

This clone was seen a few times. The same CDR3 can be traced to other DNA sequences in this sample. The rearrangement joins TRBV6-2 or TRBV6-3 to TRBJ2-7, with TRBD1 matching 11 bases. This CDR3 spans 14 amino acids. From germline, CDR1 is MNHEY and CDR2 SVGEGT. The junction had 1 base not matched to a gene; V was cut back by 2 bases and J by 4 bases. In DNA form, the CDR3 reads TGTGCCAGCAGTTACGGGACAGGGGGTTACGAGCAGTACTTC. This codes for CASSYGTGGYEQYF.

The chain links TRBV28 to TRBJ2-1; 12 bases match TRBD2. CDR3 length: 16 amino acids. J gave up 4 bases and V 4 bases, and 5 bases lay outside the gene matches. Looked up from germline, CDR1 is MDHEN and CDR2 is SYDVKM. The CDR3 reads CASSSSGRAHYNEQFF. CDR3 coding DNA: TGTGCCAGCAGTTCTAGCGGGAGGGCCCATTACAATGAGCAGTTCTTC.

J is TRBJ2-3 and V is TRBV7-4; D gene uncertain. The CDR3 is 15 residues long. Germline CDR1 SGHVT, CDR2 SQSDAQ. V shed 2 bases and J shed 0 bases, with 9 bases lying between them. The CDR3 region has the DNA TGTGCCAGCAGCTTAATGTGGAGAAGCACAGATACGCAGTATTTT. Protein product: CASSLMWRSTDTQYF. Full variable domain (missing parts from reference TRBV7-4 and TRBJ2-3): GAGVSQSPRYKVAKRGRDVALRCDSISGHVTLYWYRQTLGQGSEVLTYSQSDAQRDKSGRPSGRFSAERPERSVSTLKIQRTEQGDSAVYLCASSLMWRSTDTQYFGPGTRLTVL.

The chain is built from TRBV28 and TRBJ2-2; no clear D. This CDR3 comprises 13 residues. The V end lost 5 bases, the J end lost 6 bases, and 10 bases lay between the germline ends. Germline loops: CDR1 MDHEN, CDR2 SYDVKM. The CDR3 region has the DNA TGTGCCAGCAGTCCCTCTACAGCCGGGGAGCTGTTTTTT. Translating gives CASSPSTAGELFF.

V is TRBV30 and J is TRBJ1-2, with D perhaps matching TRBD1 (5 bases). Germline CDR1 GTSNPN, CDR2 SVGIG (reference sequence). Trimming removed 7 bases from V and 6 bases from J, with 12 bases in between. This CDR3 is built from 11 residues. CDR3 nucleotides: TGTGCCTCCAGCATAGGGGATGGCTACACCTTC. Protein: CASSIGDGYTF.

The chain joins TRBV6-1 to TRBJ2-2; 16 nucleotides line up with TRBD2. V shed 4 bases and J 5 bases; nucleotides not matched to a gene: 4. This CDR3 spans 17 amino acids. Germline V gives CDR1 MNHNS, CDR2 SASEGT. CDR3: CASSGGTSGRGTGELFF. Written as DNA, the CDR3 is TGTGCCAGCAGTGGGGGGACTAGCGGGAGGGGGACCGGGGAGCTGTTTTTT.

V usage is TRBV13 and J usage is TRBJ2-5; D unclear. The ends were cut back, 5 bases at V and 2 bases at J, with 9 bases in the middle. CDR1 PRHDT and CDR2 FYEKMQ come from the germline V gene (reference sequence). The CDR3 runs to 13 residues. The CDR3 protein is CASSPRPQETQYF. The CDR3 coding sequence is TGTGCCAGCAGCCCCAGGCCACAAGAGACCCAGTACTTC.